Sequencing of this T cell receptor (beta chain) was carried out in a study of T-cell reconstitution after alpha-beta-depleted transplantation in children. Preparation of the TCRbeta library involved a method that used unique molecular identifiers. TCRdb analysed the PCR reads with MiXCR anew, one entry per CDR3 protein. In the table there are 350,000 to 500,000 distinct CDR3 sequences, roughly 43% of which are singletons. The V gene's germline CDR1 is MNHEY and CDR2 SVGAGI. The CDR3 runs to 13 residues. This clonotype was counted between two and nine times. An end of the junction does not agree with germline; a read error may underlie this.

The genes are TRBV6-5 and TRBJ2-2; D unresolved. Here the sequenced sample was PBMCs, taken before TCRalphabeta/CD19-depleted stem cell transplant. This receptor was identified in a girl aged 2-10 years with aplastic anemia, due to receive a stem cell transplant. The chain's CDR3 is CASSYLNAGELFF. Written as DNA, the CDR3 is TGTGCCAGCAGTTACTTGAACGCCGGGGAGCTGTTTTTT.